The TCR beta chain under discussion was sequenced for a study of T cell changes during pregnancy in multiple sclerosis. Per the germline V gene, CDR1 is SGHRS and CDR2 is YFSETQ. V dropped 4 bases and J dropped 3; count of bases not matched to a gene: 9. The CDR3 extends over 15 amino acids. Sequencing was performed with immunoSEQ multiplex PCR; in TCRdb, only in-frame clones are kept and a portion is missing. The table lists around 80,000 clones, around 92% of them singletons, with 2.6% in the top ten. This rearrangement joins TRBV5-1 to TRBJ2-5; TRBD1 matches at 7 bases. Here the sequenced sample was peripheral blood, taken before pregnancy. The receptor was derived from a female donor with multiple sclerosis, enrolled in a pregnancy study. CDR3 sequence: CASSNIRDREETQYF. Here the CDR3 DNA reads TGCGCCAGCAGCAACATCAGGGACAGAGAAGAGACCCAGTACTTC.